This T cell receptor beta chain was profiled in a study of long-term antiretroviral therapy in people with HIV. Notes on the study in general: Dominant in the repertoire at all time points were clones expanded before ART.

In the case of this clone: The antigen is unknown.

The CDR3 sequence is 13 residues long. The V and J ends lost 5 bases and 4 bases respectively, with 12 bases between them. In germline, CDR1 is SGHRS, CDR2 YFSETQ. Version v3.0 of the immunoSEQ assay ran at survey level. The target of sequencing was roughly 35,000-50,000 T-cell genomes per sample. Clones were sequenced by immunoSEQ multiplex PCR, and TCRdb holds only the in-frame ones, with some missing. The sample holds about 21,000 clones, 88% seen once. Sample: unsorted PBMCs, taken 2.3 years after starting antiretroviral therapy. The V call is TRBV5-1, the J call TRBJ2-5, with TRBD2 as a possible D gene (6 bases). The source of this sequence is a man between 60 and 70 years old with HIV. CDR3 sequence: CASRTSFPETQYF. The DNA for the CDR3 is TGCGCCAGCAGAACTAGCTTTCCAGAGACCCAGTACTTC. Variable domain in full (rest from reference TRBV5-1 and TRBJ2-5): KAGVTQTPRYLIKTRGQQVTLSCSPISGHRSVSWYQQTPGQGLQFLFEYFSETQRNKGNFPGRFSGRQFSNSRSEMNVSTLELGDSALYLCASRTSFPETQYFGPGTRLLVL.